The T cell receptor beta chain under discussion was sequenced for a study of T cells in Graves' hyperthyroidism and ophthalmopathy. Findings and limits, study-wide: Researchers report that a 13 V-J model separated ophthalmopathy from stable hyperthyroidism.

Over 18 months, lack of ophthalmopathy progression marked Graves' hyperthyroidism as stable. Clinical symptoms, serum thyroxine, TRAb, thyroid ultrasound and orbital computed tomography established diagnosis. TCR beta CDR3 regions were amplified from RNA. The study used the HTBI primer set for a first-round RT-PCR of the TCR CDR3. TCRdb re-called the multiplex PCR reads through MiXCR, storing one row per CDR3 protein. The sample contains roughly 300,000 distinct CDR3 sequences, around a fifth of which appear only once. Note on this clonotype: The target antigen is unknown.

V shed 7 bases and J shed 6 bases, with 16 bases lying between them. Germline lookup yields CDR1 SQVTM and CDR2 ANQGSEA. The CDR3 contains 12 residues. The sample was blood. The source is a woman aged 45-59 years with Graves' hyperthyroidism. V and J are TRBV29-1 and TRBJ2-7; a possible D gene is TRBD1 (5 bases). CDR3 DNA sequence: TGCAGCGGGGTAAGGGGTGGCGGCGAGCAGTACTTC. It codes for CSGVRGGGEQYF.